The following is a TCR beta chain sequence with its context. Its specificity is unknown. The sample has other DNA sequences that encode this CDR3 too. Profiling relied on immunoSEQ multiplex PCR, and the TCRdb table lists in-frame clones only, not all of them. There are around 370,000 clones in the sample; around 92% occur only once, and 3.5% to 4.5% lies in the top ten. V was pared by 0 bases and J by 2 bases, with 9 bases between. Germline lookup yields CDR1 SGHRS and CDR2 YFSETQ. The CDR3 length is 14 residues. This sample is part of a study of Ad26.COV2.S vaccination and SARS-CoV-2 variants. Study-wide results and caveats: There was a possibility that the TCR breadth and depth analyses underestimated total T cell responses. Those who received the vaccine showed greater spike-specific TCR breadth than those given placebo. Responses of spike-specific T cells (both CD8+ and CD4+) reportedly showed substantial breadth after vaccination.

This chain uses TRBV5-1 with TRBJ2-7, with D unresolved. Source: peripheral blood, taken after recovery from COVID-19. This TCR was recovered from a human donor who had recovered from COVID-19. The CDR3 spells CASSLVGSPYEQYF. The CDR3 region has the DNA TGCGCCAGCAGCTTGGTTGGCAGTCCCTACGAGCAGTACTTC.